This T cell receptor (beta chain) derives from a study of CD8 T cells in Susac syndrome. Details on this clonotype: At one end the junction does not follow the germline gene, possibly because of a read error.

Random hexamers primed reverse transcription of about 0.45 to 1 ug RNA. TCRdb reprocessed the immunoSEQ multiplex PCR reads via MiXCR and lists one record per CDR3 protein. The sample contains 130,000 or so distinct CDR3 sequences, 85% to 95% of which appear only once. This CDR3 region has 12 residues. Germline V gene data show CDR1 as SGHDT and CDR2 as YYEEEE. The rearrangement links TRBV5-6 to TRBJ2-4, with 8 bases aligning to TRBD2. The TCR was taken from a human donor with Susac syndrome. The sequencing sample was made of CD8+ T cells from PBMCs. The DNA for the CDR3 is TGTGCCAGCAGCAGCTATGGACTAGCTAGGACCTTC. Translating gives CASSSYGLARTF.